The clone carrying this TCR beta chain was seen only a few times. No antigen is known for it. Losses at the gene ends were 4 bases for V and 6 bases for J; bases not matched to a gene: 9. CDR1 and CDR2 from the germline V gene are SGHRS and YFSETQ. CDR3 length equals 15 residues. The PCR ran on 60 Vbeta and 13 Jbeta primers. Sequencing used immunoSEQ multiplex PCR; TCRdb keeps in-frame clones, though not all of them. The sample has 170,000 or so clones, over 75% seen once. These data originate in a study of cytomegalovirus exposure and HLA in healthy donors. Study-level findings and limits: Presence/absence analyses assumed roughly uniform sequencing depth across donors, which may not hold. Earlier analysis looked at TCR beta V segments, and most were productive about 90% or about 30% of the time.

The clonotype originates from a woman aged 50 to 65 in good health and CMV-seronegative. Sequencing was performed on PBMCs. This chain uses TRBV5-1 with TRBJ2-2; TRBD1 agrees at 7 bases. This chain's CDR3 is CASSIQTGYSGELFF. For the CDR3, the DNA is TGCGCCAGCAGCATCCAGACAGGGTATTCCGGGGAGCTGTTTTTT. Using reference TRBV5-1 and TRBJ2-2 for the parts outside the CDR3, the full variable domain is KAGVTQTPRYLIKTRGQQVTLSCSPISGHRSVSWYQQTPGQGLQFLFEYFSETQRNKGNFPGRFSGRQFSNSRSEMNVSTLELGDSALYLCASSIQTGYSGELFFGEGSRLTVL.